This entry concerns a single T cell receptor beta chain. This sample was taken from a study of blood T cell repertoires in COVID-19. Per the original data handling: How many nucleated cells were present was estimated from reference gene primer amplification. The assay was immunoSEQ multiplex PCR, and TCRdb's table has in-frame clones only and misses some. From that table come the V and J calls and clone size; the DNA was used to work out D and trimming. The sample holds 380,000 or so clones; more than 75% are singletons and the top ten take about 1%. Trimming stripped 1 base from V and 5 bases from J, with 5 bases between. The CDR3 runs 13 residues. CDR1 LGHDT and CDR2 YNNKEL come from the germline V gene (reference sequence).

The sequencing sample was made of peripheral blood. The source of this sequence is a human donor with acute or convalescent COVID-19. The donor label of this sample is uncertain. V usage is TRBV3-1 (or the pseudogene TRBV3-2) and J usage is TRBJ2-2; no clear D gene. The CDR3 loop is CASSQGATGELFF. Here the CDR3 DNA reads TGTGCCAGCAGCCAAGGGGCGACCGGGGAGCTGTTTTTT.